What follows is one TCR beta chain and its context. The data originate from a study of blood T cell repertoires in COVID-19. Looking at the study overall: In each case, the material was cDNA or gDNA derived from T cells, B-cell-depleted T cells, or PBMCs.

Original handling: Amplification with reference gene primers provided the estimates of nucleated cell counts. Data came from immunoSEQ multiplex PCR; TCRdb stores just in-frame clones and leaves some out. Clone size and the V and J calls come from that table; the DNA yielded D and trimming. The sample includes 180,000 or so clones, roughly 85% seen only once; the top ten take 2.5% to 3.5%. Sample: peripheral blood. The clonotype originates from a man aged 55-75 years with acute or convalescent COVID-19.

This chain's CDR3 is CASSYRGQGGKSYNEQFF. The CDR3 bases are TGTGCCAGTAGTTACAGGGGACAGGGAGGAAAAAGCTACAATGAGCAGTTCTTC. The chain joins TRBV19 to TRBJ2-1; the match to TRBD1 covers 9 bases. The CDR3 length is 18 residues. With 5 bases clipped from V and 3 bases from J, the junction kept 14 bases outside the gene matches. From germline, CDR1 is LNHDA and CDR2 SQIVND (reference sequence).